This passage covers 29 T cell receptor beta chains from one sample sequenced in a study of T cell clonality in common variable immunodeficiency. Their antigens remain unidentified. The data were produced by immunoSEQ multiplex PCR, yet TCRdb's version contains in-frame clones alone and is incomplete. This sample carries around 21,000 clones, none of them present only once. The study, taken as a whole, reports: Fewer deletions and N-nucleotide insertions were reportedly seen in common variable immunodeficiency TCR beta sequences.

The sequenced sample was peripheral blood mononuclear cells. Receptors originate from a human donor with common variable immunodeficiency.

Judged by abundance, this clone is large. The sequence runs out 3 residues before the end of the CDR3; the remainder is reconstructed from the germline J gene. The rearrangement links TRBV29-1 to TRBJ2-3, with D possibly TRBD1 on 5 matching bases. Trimming removed 2 bases from V and 4 bases from J, with 16 bases in between. Per germline, CDR1 SQVTM and CDR2 ANQGSEA. This CDR3 has 15 amino acids. The CDR3 DNA, read in part, is TGCAGCGTTGAATTGACAGCCGCATCACCAGATACG. Protein sequence: CSVELTAASPDT. The whole CDR3 is CSVELTAASPDTQYF.

With regard to this clone: The read ends 3 residues before the CDR3 terminus; that terminus is restored from the germline J gene. The V call is TRBV19, the J call TRBJ2-7; the D gene is possibly TRBD2 (6 bases). Germline CDR1 LNHDA, CDR2 SQIVND (reference sequence). Trimming pared 5 bases from V and 3 bases from J, leaving 11 bases between. This CDR3 comprises 13 residues. The DNA read from the CDR3 is TGTGCCAGTAGTTTTCGGGGGAGCTACGAG. This codes for CASSFRGSYE. The full CDR3 protein is CASSFRGSYEQYF. Combining the CDR3 with reference TRBV19 and TRBJ2-7 gives the whole variable domain DGGITQSPKYLFRKEGQNVTLSCEQNLNHDAMYWYRQDPGQGLRLIYYSQIVNDFQKGDIAEGYSVSREKKESFPLTVTSAQKNPTAFYLCASSFRGSYEQYFGPGTRLTVT.

This clone was recorded a few times. From the germline J gene comes the end of the CDR3, since the read stops 3 residues before it. The chain uses TRBV2 and TRBJ2-3; 8 bases are a match to TRBD2. Germline values: CDR1 SNHLY, CDR2 FYNNEI. V lost 2 bases and J lost 3; bases outside the gene matches: 10. This CDR3 region has 17 residues. CDR3 amino acids: CASSESRTSIGTDTQYF. The part of the CDR3 DNA that was read is TGTGCCAGCAGTGAATCTCGGACTAGCATTGGGACAGATACG.

With respect to this clone: The read halts 3 residues ahead of the CDR3 end, with the missing end drawn from the germline J gene. The chain employs TRBV6-2 or TRBV6-3 and TRBJ2-7; tentatively, D is TRBD1 (6 bases). Trimming pared 0 bases from V and 2 bases from J, leaving 8 bases between. Germline lookup yields CDR1 MNHEY and CDR2 SVGEGT. This CDR3 has 14 residues. The CDR3 loop reads CASSYSQGTYEQYF. The CDR3 DNA, read in part, is TGTGCCAGCAGTTACTCACAGGGCACCTACGAG.

On this clone itself: The missing CDR3 end, 3 residues past where the read stops, is filled in from the germline J gene. This rearrangement joins TRBV7-9 to TRBJ2-1, with D tentatively TRBD2 (7 bases). CDR1 and CDR2 from the germline V gene are SEHNR and FQNEAQ (reference sequence). This CDR3 has 15 residues. V was cut by 4 bases and J by 3 bases, with 13 bases left in between. The CDR3 bases that were read are TGTGCCAGCAGCTCCCCGGGGGGCTTCTACAATGAG. As protein: CASSSPGGFYNE. The complete CDR3 protein is CASSSPGGFYNEQFF. The entire variable domain, with the rest obtained from reference TRBV7-9 and TRBJ2-1, is as follows: DTGVSQNPRHKITKRGQNVTFRCDPISEHNRLYWYRQTLGQGPEFLTYFQNEAQLEKSRLLSDRFSAERPKGSFSTLEIQRTEQGDSAMYLCASSSPGGFYNEQFFGPGTRLTVL.

Worth noting for this clone: The read falls 3 residues short of the CDR3 end, and the missing part is taken from the germline J gene. The V and J genes are TRBV11-2 and TRBJ2-3; D is unclear. The V and J ends lost 8 bases and 4 bases respectively, with 7 bases between them. Germline CDR1 is SGHAT and CDR2 is FQNNGV. This CDR3 contains 11 residues. CDR3 protein: CASVTADTQYF. The CDR3 DNA, read in part, is TGTGCCAGCGTCACGGCAGATACG.

Concerning this clone itself: The CDR3 goes on 3 residues after the read ends, and that part is filled in from the germline J gene. The chain employs TRBV18 and TRBJ2-5; the D call may be TRBD1 or TRBD2 (5 bases each). V was shortened by 6 bases and J by 0 bases, with 8 bases between the two germline ends. Germline CDR1 reads KGHSH; CDR2 reads LQKENI. The CDR3 length is 13 residues. The CDR3 reads CASSQGDQETQYF. Partial CDR3 DNA: TGTGCCAGCTCCCAGGGAGACCAAGAGACC.

Comment on this clone: From the germline J gene comes the end of the CDR3, since the read stops 3 residues before it. V gene TRBV7-2 combines with J gene TRBJ2-1; D is unresolved. The V end was cut by 5 bases, the J end by 9 bases, with 8 bases between. CDR3 length equals 11 residues. The germline CDR1 and CDR2 sequences are SGHTA and FQGNSA. The chain's CDR3 is CASSPFGEQFF. The DNA read from the CDR3 is TGTGCCAGCAGCCCATTCGGTGAG.

In this sample, this clone turned up a few times. The CDR3 end lies 3 residues beyond the end of the read and is filled in from the germline J gene. V and J are TRBV7-9 and TRBJ1-3; D remains ambiguous. This CDR3 contains 12 residues. Germline assignment: CDR1 SEHNR and CDR2 FQNEAQ (reference sequence). V lost 5 bases and J 1 base, leaving 3 bases between the germline ends. The covered CDR3 bases are TGTGCCAGCAGCCCGTCTGGAAACACC. It translates to CASSPSGNT. The complete CDR3 reads CASSPSGNTIYF.

This clone was picked up a small number of times. The read is 3 residues too short to cover the CDR3 end, so that end is filled in from the germline J gene. The chain couples TRBV18 to TRBJ2-6, with 8 bases matching TRBD1. Germline CDR1 and CDR2: KGHSH and LQKENI. The ends lost 5 bases at V and 0 bases at J; junction bases unmatched: 6. The CDR3 has 17 residues. CDR3 bases read: TGTGCCAGCTCATCCTACAGGGGGTCCTCTGGGGCCAACGTC. It encodes CASSSYRGSSGANV. The whole CDR3 protein reads CASSSYRGSSGANVLTF.

On this clone itself: The read gets to within 3 residues of the CDR3 end, and the germline J gene fills in the rest. The chain joins TRBV7-9 to TRBJ2-5; possible D gene TRBD1, 6 bases. Germline lookup yields CDR1 SEHNR and CDR2 FQNEAQ (reference sequence). Deletions cut 3 bases from V and 0 bases from J, with 8 bases between. CDR3 length: 14 residues. CDR3 sequence: CASSFRTDQETQYF. Partial CDR3 DNA: TGTGCCAGCAGCTTCCGGACAGACCAAGAGACC.

This clone was seen more than once but under ten times. The sequenced fragment ends 3 residues before the CDR3 boundary, so the rest is inferred from the germline J gene. The rearrangement uses TRBV19 and TRBJ1-3; D not certain. The CDR3 length is 16 residues. Germline CDR1 reads LNHDA; CDR2 reads SQIVND (reference sequence). V was cut by 11 bases and J by 0 bases, with 20 bases left in between. The CDR3 bases that were read are TGTGCCTCCCACGGCAGCAGCTACTACTCTGGAAACACC. Translating gives CASHGSSYYSGNT. The full CDR3 protein reads CASHGSSYYSGNTIYF.

Note on this clone: The read terminates 3 residues ahead of where the CDR3 ends, so the germline J gene completes it. V and J are TRBV18 and TRBJ1-2; 7 bases line up with TRBD1. The CDR3 consists of 16 residues. The trim removed 6 bases at V and 1 base at J, leaving 11 bases unmatched. CDR1 and CDR2 from the germline V gene are KGHSH and LQKENI. CDR3 sequence: CASSAGTASNNYGYTF. The DNA read from the CDR3 is TGTGCCAGCTCGGCCGGGACAGCTTCTAATAACTATGGC.

On this clone: The read comes to an end 3 residues before the CDR3 does, leaving the germline J gene to fill in the end. V is TRBV19 and J is TRBJ1-2; D ambiguous. Germline V gene sequence: CDR1 LNHDA, CDR2 SQIVND (reference sequence). The CDR3 runs 13 residues. The V gene lost 4 bases and the J gene lost 4 bases, with 10 bases spanning the gap. CDR3 DNA, as far as it was read: TGTGCCAGTAGTAGGGCTGGGCTCTATGGC. Translating gives CASSRAGLYG. The full CDR3 sequence reads CASSRAGLYGYTF. The full variable domain, rest sourced from reference TRBV19 and TRBJ1-2, is DGGITQSPKYLFRKEGQNVTLSCEQNLNHDAMYWYRQDPGQGLRLIYYSQIVNDFQKGDIAEGYSVSREKKESFPLTVTSAQKNPTAFYLCASSRAGLYGYTFGSGTRLTVV.

Notes on this clone: The CDR3 end is not reached by the read, which stops 3 residues before it; the germline J gene fills it in. V gene TRBV18 combines with J gene TRBJ2-1, with 10 positions matching TRBD2. V trimming: 6 bases; J trimming: 2 bases; junction bases outside the gene matches: 7. CDR1 is KGHSH, CDR2 LQKENI, per germline. The length of the CDR3 is 16 residues. The CDR3 DNA, read in part, is TGTGCCAGCTCTTCCAAAACTAGCGGGGCCTACAATGAG. Translated: CASSSKTSGAYNE. The whole CDR3 sequence is CASSSKTSGAYNEQFF. Variable domain in full (rest from reference TRBV18 and TRBJ2-1): NAGVMQNPRHLVRRRGQEARLRCSPMKGHSHVYWYRQLPEEGLKFMVYLQKENIIDESGMPKERFSAEFPKEGPSILRIQQVVRGDSAAYFCASSSKTSGAYNEQFFGPGTRLTVL.

Worth noting for this clone: One end of the junction varies from germline; a read error may be responsible. The CDR3 extends 3 residues past the end of the read, so its final part is completed from the germline J gene. The chain recombines TRBV7-7 with TRBJ2-7, with D perhaps matching TRBD1 or TRBD2 (6 bases each). The CDR3 sequence is 16 residues long. Germline assignment: CDR1 SSHAT and CDR2 FNYEAQ (reference sequence). This chain's CDR3 is CASSSLYKGEAYEQYF. Partial CDR3 DNA: TGTGCTAGCAGCTCGTTATATAAGGGGGAGGCCTACGAG. The entire variable domain, with the rest obtained from reference TRBV7-7 and TRBJ2-7, is as follows: GAGVSQSPRYKVTKRGQDVTLRCDPISSHATLYWYQQALGQGPEFLTYFNYEAQPDKSGLPSDRFSAERPEGSISTLTIQRTEQRDSAMYRCASSSLYKGEAYEQYFGPGTRLTVT.

This clone was observed a few times. The read halts 3 residues ahead of the CDR3 end, with the missing end drawn from the germline J gene. This rearrangement joins TRBV18 to TRBJ1-3; 8 bases align to TRBD1. CDR1 and CDR2 (germline): KGHSH, LQKENI. The CDR3 length is 16 residues. The junction had 8 bases not matched to a gene; V was cut back by 5 bases and J by 2 bases. CDR3: CASSTVQGQAGNTIYF. The DNA read from the CDR3 is TGTGCCAGCTCAACAGTCCAGGGACAGGCTGGAAACACC.

On this clone itself: The CDR3 end lies 3 residues beyond the end of the read and is filled in from the germline J gene. The gene calls are TRBV7-2 and TRBJ2-7; the match to TRBD2 covers 11 bases. With V trimmed by 5 bases and J by 3 bases, 6 bases remained unmatched. Germline V lookup: CDR1 SGHTA, CDR2 FQGNSA. The CDR3 extends over 15 amino acids. CDR3: CASSPWLAGGYEQYF. CDR3 DNA (partial): TGTGCCAGCAGCCCTTGGCTAGCGGGAGGCTACGAG.

This clone was seen more than once but under ten times. The CDR3 loop reads CASSQQGSEQYF. Partial CDR3 DNA: TGTGCCAGCAGCCAACAGGGGAGCGAG. V gene TRBV7-2 combines with J gene TRBJ2-7, with 7 bases lining up with TRBD1. From the germline J gene comes the end of the CDR3, since the read stops 3 residues before it. CDR3 length equals 12 residues. Germline CDR1 and CDR2: SGHTA and FQGNSA. V gave up 5 bases and J gave up 6 bases; unmatched junction bases: 4.

Note on this clone: The sequenced fragment ends 3 residues before the CDR3 boundary, so the rest is inferred from the germline J gene. Different DNA sequences within this sample yield the same CDR3. The rearrangement uses TRBV7-9 and TRBJ1-1, with 8 bases that match TRBD1. Per the germline V gene, CDR1 is SEHNR and CDR2 is FQNEAQ (reference sequence). The CDR3 has 15 amino acids. V lost 5 bases, J lost 5 bases, and 10 bases stayed unmatched. The sequenced CDR3 bases are TGTGCCAGCAGCGGGAGCAGGGGGCTGGGGACTGAA. Encoded protein: CASSGSRGLGTE. The whole CDR3 sequence reads CASSGSRGLGTEAFF.

This clone was counted only a few times. Read coverage stops 3 residues before the CDR3 terminus; the germline J gene supplies the remainder. The rearrangement links TRBV7-2 to TRBJ2-5; 7 nucleotides agree with TRBD1. The CDR3 loop spans 13 amino acids. Germline assignment: CDR1 SGHTA and CDR2 FQGNSA. J was trimmed by 5 bases and V by 4 bases; bases with no gene match: 4. The CDR3 region is CASSYGTVETQYF. The CDR3 DNA, read in part, is TGTGCCAGCAGCTATGGGACAGTGGAGACC.

A word on this clone: The DNA ends 3 residues before the CDR3 does, and the rest of the CDR3 is filled in from the germline J gene. V usage is TRBV30 and J usage is TRBJ2-1; weak D call: TRBD2 (5 bases). There are 12 residues in the CDR3. Germline lookup yields CDR1 GTSNPN and CDR2 SVGIG (reference sequence). V was shortened by 2 bases and J by 9 bases, with 11 bases between the two germline ends. The CDR3 loop is CAWSPRGIEQFF. CDR3 bases read: TGTGCCTGGAGTCCCCGGGGTATTGAG.

As for this clone: The read gets to within 3 residues of the CDR3 end, and the germline J gene fills in the rest. The chain joins TRBV7-9 to TRBJ2-7; D is possibly TRBD1 (5 bases). V lost 5 bases to trimming and J lost 1 base, with 9 bases between them. The CDR3 runs 13 residues. CDR1 is SEHNR, CDR2 FQNEAQ, per germline (reference sequence). CDR3 region: CASSATASYEQYF. The sequenced CDR3 bases are TGTGCCAGCAGCGCGACAGCGTCCTACGAG. The complete variable domain, with remaining parts taken from reference TRBV7-9 and TRBJ2-7, reads DTGVSQNPRHKITKRGQNVTFRCDPISEHNRLYWYRQTLGQGPEFLTYFQNEAQLEKSRLLSDRFSAERPKGSFSTLEIQRTEQGDSAMYLCASSATASYEQYFGPGTRLTVT.

The CDR3 loop reads CSASGTTYEQYF. Incomplete CDR3 DNA: TGCAGCGCATCCGGGACAACCTACGAG. This rearrangement joins TRBV29-1 to TRBJ2-7; a weak D match, TRBD1 (6 bases). The read gets to within 3 residues of the CDR3 end, and the germline J gene fills in the rest. The CDR3 runs to 12 residues. Germline lookup yields CDR1 SQVTM and CDR2 ANQGSEA. V lost 7 bases, J lost 2 bases, and 12 bases lay in between.

This clone was seen a handful of times. The CDR3 extends 3 residues past the end of the read, so its final part is completed from the germline J gene. V is TRBV5-1 and J is TRBJ2-2; D uncertain. V dropped 0 bases and J dropped 1 base, with 7 bases sitting between them. The CDR3 has 15 amino acids. Germline CDR1 and CDR2: SGHRS and YFSETQ. The part of the CDR3 DNA that was read is TGCGCCAGCAGCTTGGTGCCGGGGAACACCGGGGAG. Its protein product is CASSLVPGNTGE. The whole CDR3 is CASSLVPGNTGELFF.

By share of the sample, this clone is medium-sized. The read finishes 3 residues shy of the CDR3 end, and the germline J gene is used to complete it. The chain uses TRBV12-3 or TRBV12-4 and TRBJ2-5; TRBD1 might be the D (5 bases). Trimming shortened V by 3 bases and J by 3 bases, and 8 bases separated the two germline ends. CDR3 length: 13 amino acids. CDR3 DNA, as far as it was read: TGTGCCAGCAGTTTGGGGCTGGAAGAGACC. This translates into CASSLGLEET. The whole CDR3 sequence reads CASSLGLEETQYF.

This clone was detected only a few times. Read data end 3 residues before the CDR3 end; the end is taken from the germline J gene. The chain combines TRBV18 with TRBJ1-1, with a weak D call TRBD1 (6 bases). CDR3 size: 14 residues. Trimming cost V 2 bases and J 3 bases, with 10 bases left between them. Per the germline V gene, CDR1 is KGHSH and CDR2 is LQKENI. The CDR3 loop is CASSPTGQDTEAFF. CDR3 DNA (partial): TGTGCCAGCTCACCAACAGGGCAGGACACTGAA.

Regarding this clone: The sequence runs out 3 residues before the end of the CDR3; the remainder is reconstructed from the germline J gene. This chain joins TRBV30 and TRBJ1-1; D gene ambiguous. CDR1 GTSNPN and CDR2 SVGIG come from the germline V gene (reference sequence). Trimming pared 8 bases from V and 2 bases from J, leaving 9 bases between. CDR3 size: 11 residues. CDR3 loop: CARGGNTEAFF. The sequenced CDR3 bases are TGTGCCAGAGGCGGCAACACTGAA.

In regard to this clone: The CDR3 extends 3 residues past the end of the read, so its final part is completed from the germline J gene. The chain uses TRBV7-6 and TRBJ2-1; no definite D call. The CDR3 loop spans 16 amino acids. V gave up 3 bases and J gave up 1 base, with 13 bases separating them. CDR1 is SGHVS, CDR2 FNYEAQ, per germline. The CDR3 DNA, read in part, is TGTGCCAGCAGCTTCATAGTTGCGAGTTCCTACAATGAG. This gives the protein CASSFIVASSYNE. In full, the CDR3 is CASSFIVASSYNEQFF.